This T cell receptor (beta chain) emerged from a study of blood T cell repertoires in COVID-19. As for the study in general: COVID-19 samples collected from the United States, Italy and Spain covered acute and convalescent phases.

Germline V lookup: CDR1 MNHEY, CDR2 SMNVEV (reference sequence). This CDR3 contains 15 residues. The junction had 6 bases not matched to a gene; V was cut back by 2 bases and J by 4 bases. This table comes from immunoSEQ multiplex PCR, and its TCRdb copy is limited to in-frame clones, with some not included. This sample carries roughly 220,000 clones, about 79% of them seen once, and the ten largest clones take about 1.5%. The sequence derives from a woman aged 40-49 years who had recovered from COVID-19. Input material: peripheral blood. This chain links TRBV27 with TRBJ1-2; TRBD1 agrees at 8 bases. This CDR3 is CASSLLTGGVYGYTF. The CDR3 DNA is TGTGCCAGCAGTTTACTAACAGGGGGAGTCTATGGCTACACCTTC.